These 13 T cell receptor beta chains were all obtained from the same sample, sequenced in a study of T cell changes during pregnancy in multiple sclerosis. Produced via immunoSEQ multiplex PCR; TCRdb's table is partial and in-frame only. The sample carries fewer than 90,000 clones, approximately 93% recorded once. The source was peripheral blood, collected after pregnancy. The receptor source for this set is a female donor in good health, enrolled as a control in a pregnancy study.

The chain joins TRBV4-1 to TRBJ2-7, with TRBD2 matching over 8 bases. The J segment lost 4 bases and the V segment lost 4 bases, leaving 15 bases of the junction unmatched. CDR3 length: 17 amino acids. The germline CDR1 and CDR2 sequences are MGHRA and YSYEKL. This CDR3 is CASSPQAGVQGMYEQYF. DNA for the CDR3: TGCGCCAGCAGCCCCCAAGCGGGGGTGCAGGGGATGTACGAGCAGTACTTC.

The rearrangement uses TRBV11-1 and TRBJ2-7; the match to TRBD2 covers 9 bases. Germline values: CDR1 SGHAT, CDR2 FQDESV (reference sequence). Losses at the gene ends were 2 bases for V and 2 bases for J; bases not matched to a gene: 4. There are 15 residues in the CDR3. The DNA for the CDR3 is TGTGCCAGCAGCTTACTTCCTAGCGGGACCTACGAGCAGTACTTC. It codes for CASSLLPSGTYEQYF.

CDR3 loop: CASSRTKYNEQYF. Written as DNA, the CDR3 is TGTGCCAGCAGTAGGACTAAATACAACGAGCAGTACTTC. The chain joins TRBV6-5 to TRBJ2-7; a possible D gene is TRBD2 (6 bases). Germline loops: CDR1 MNHEY, CDR2 SVGAGI. CDR3 size: 13 residues. V lost 5 bases, J lost 5 bases, and 13 bases lay in between.

The chain has TRBV7-2 and TRBJ2-7, with a weak D call TRBD2 (6 bases). Looked up from germline, CDR1 is SGHTA and CDR2 is FQGNSA. Between the trimmed V and J ends, which lost 1 base and 4 bases, there was a span of 11 bases. The CDR3 length is 14 residues. In DNA, the CDR3 is TGTGCCAGCAGCTTAGGGGGAGGAGAATACGAGCAGTACTTC. Translated, it gives CASSLGGGEYEQYF.

This clone has a single count. The V and J genes are TRBV15 and TRBJ2-1, with D maybe TRBD2 (5 bases). CDR3 size: 17 residues. Germline CDR1 reads LNHNV; CDR2 reads YYDKDF (reference sequence). Trimming took off 0 bases at V and 3 bases at J, with 15 bases between the two ends. CDR3 residues: CATSREASFPIYNEQFF. CDR3 sequence (DNA): TGTGCCACCAGCAGAGAAGCTAGCTTCCCAATCTACAATGAGCAGTTCTTC.

J is TRBJ2-3 and V is TRBV5-1; 13 bases agree with TRBD2. J was trimmed by 4 bases and V by 3 bases; bases with no gene match: 11. From germline, CDR1 is SGHRS and CDR2 YFSETQ. This CDR3 has 18 residues. Written as DNA, the CDR3 is TGCGCCAGCAGCTCATCCGGGACTAGCGGGGCGGGGGCAGATACGCAGTATTTT. Encoded protein: CASSSSGTSGAGADTQYF. The full variable domain, its missing parts supplied by reference TRBV5-1 and TRBJ2-3, is KAGVTQTPRYLIKTRGQQVTLSCSPISGHRSVSWYQQTPGQGLQFLFEYFSETQRNKGNFPGRFSGRQFSNSRSEMNVSTLELGDSALYLCASSSSGTSGAGADTQYFGPGTRLTVL.

CDR3 nucleotides: TGCGCCAGCAAGAATACAGGGTCTACCACTGAAGCTTTCTTT. Translating it yields CASKNTGSTTEAFF. The chain joins TRBV5-1 to TRBJ1-1; tentatively, D is TRBD1 (6 bases). V gave up 6 bases and J gave up 4 bases, with 16 bases separating them. The CDR3 is 14 residues long. The germline CDR1 and CDR2 sequences are SGHRS and YFSETQ.

The chain employs TRBV5-6 and TRBJ2-1; D possibly corresponds to TRBD1 (6 bases). There are 17 residues in the CDR3. The V end was cut by 0 bases, the J end by 2 bases, with 15 bases between. Germline CDR1 SGHDT, CDR2 YYEEEE. This CDR3 reads CASSLGQGNPPYNEQFF. The CDR3, as DNA: TGTGCCAGCAGCTTGGGGCAGGGGAATCCTCCCTACAATGAGCAGTTCTTC.

The gene calls are TRBV5-1 and TRBJ2-3; maybe TRBD1 (6 bases). From germline, CDR1 is SGHRS and CDR2 YFSETQ. V dropped 2 bases and J dropped 0 bases, with 10 bases sitting between them. This CDR3 comprises 15 residues. CDR3 coding DNA: TGCGCCAGCAGCTTCAACAGGGAAAGCACAGATACGCAGTATTTT. Protein product: CASSFNRESTDTQYF.

This chain links TRBV6-4 with TRBJ2-5; 10 bases are a match to TRBD2. Germline CDR1 reads MRHNA; CDR2 reads SNTAGT. The CDR3 is 15 residues long. J was trimmed by 3 bases and V by 8 bases; bases with no gene match: 9. The CDR3 loop reads CASPPRTSGKETQYF. CDR3 nucleotides: TGTGCCAGCCCTCCCCGGACTAGCGGAAAAGAGACCCAGTACTTC.

The rearrangement links TRBV4-1 to TRBJ2-2, with 8 bases matching TRBD2. The CDR3 spans 14 residues. Germline V gives CDR1 MGHRA, CDR2 YSYEKL. The V and J ends lost 0 bases and 7 bases, in that order; junction bases with no gene match: 1. The chain's CDR3 is CASSQDRGGGELFF. CDR3 in DNA: TGCGCCAGCAGCCAAGATCGGGGGGGCGGGGAGCTGTTTTTT.

The J gene is TRBJ1-1, the V gene TRBV5-1; D is unclear. CDR3 length: 13 residues. Germline V gene sequence: CDR1 SGHRS, CDR2 YFSETQ. V was cut by 2 bases and J by 3 bases, with 8 bases left in between. CDR3 sequence reads: CASSFRGYTEAFF. The CDR3 DNA is TGCGCCAGCAGCTTCCGGGGTTACACTGAAGCTTTCTTT.

The chain links TRBV30 to TRBJ1-3; TRBD1 is a possible D gene (6 bases). V lost 3 bases to trimming and J lost 0 bases, with 12 bases between them. Germline CDR1 GTSNPN, CDR2 SVGIG (reference sequence). The CDR3 loop spans 15 amino acids. The CDR3 coding sequence is TGTGCCTGGAGACCGGACAGTTACTCTGGAAACACCATATATTTT. As protein: CAWRPDSYSGNTIYF. Full variable domain (rest looked up from reference TRBV30 and TRBJ1-3): SQTIHQWPATLVQPVGSPLSLECTVEGTSNPNLYWYRQAAGRGLQLLFYSVGIGQISSEVPQNLSASRPQDRQFILSSKKLLLSDSGFYLCAWRPDSYSGNTIYFGEGSWLTVV.